The sequence of this T cell receptor beta chain was determined in a study of T cells in Graves' hyperthyroidism and ophthalmopathy. A few counts support this clonotype. Its antigen is not identified. Study-wide results and limits: By a 13 V-J model, ophthalmopathy was set apart from stable hyperthyroidism. Blood also held most thyroid clonotypes expanded beyond 0.001.

The TCR beta CDR3 regions underwent amplification using RNA transcripts as the source. Using the HTBI primer set, a first-round RT-PCR was run on the TCR CDR3. TCRdb independently ran MiXCR on the multiplex PCR reads; one entry per CDR3 protein. The data show 500,000 to 550,000 distinct CDR3 sequences, with around 20% seen just once and about a quarter held by the top ten. The CDR3 covers 13 residues. The V segment lost 10 bases and the J segment 4 bases; nucleotides outside the gene matches: 7. Germline CDR1 is KGHDR and CDR2 is SFDVKD. V usage is TRBV24-1 and J usage is TRBJ2-5; 8 positions agree with TRBD1. The sample was blood. The TCR originated in a young man with Graves' hyperthyroidism. The CDR3 coding sequence is TGTGCCACGGCCTCAGGGGGCAGAGAGACCCAGTACTTC. It yields the protein CATASGGRETQYF.